This T cell receptor beta chain appears in the sequencing data of a study of blood T cell repertoires in COVID-19. Study summary: The United States, Italy and Spain provided the acute and convalescent COVID-19 samples.

This CDR3 is 13 amino acids long. The V and J ends lost 2 bases and 2 bases respectively, with 6 bases between them. Per the germline V gene, CDR1 is MNHEY and CDR2 is SVGEGT. Sequenced by immunoSEQ multiplex PCR; TCRdb stores in-frame clones only, minus some. In the table there are 200,000 or so clones, about 87% of which are singletons. This clone was counted once. The rearrangement uses TRBV6-2 or TRBV6-3 and TRBJ1-2; D is undetermined. This TCR was recovered from a man between 65 and 85 years old with acute or convalescent COVID-19. The specimen was peripheral blood. CDR3: CASSYEANYGYTF. CDR3 sequence (DNA): TGTGCCAGCAGTTACGAGGCCAACTATGGCTACACCTTC.